What follows describes a single TCR beta chain. The antigen is undetermined. The junction and the germline gene differ at one end; a read error may be behind it. Blood RNA originated from unsorted whole blood, with germline DNA additionally extracted. This specimen comes from a study of tumor-infiltrating lymphocytes in primary liver carcinoma. Study-wide points: The study found a significantly higher top-250-clone fraction in tumors than in blood (p = 0.039).

With 500 to 650 ng total RNA as template and a constant-region primer, TCR beta cDNA was made. A slightly modified ARM-PCR protocol with three nested multiplex PCR rounds produced these TCR beta libraries. Primers for the first two PCR rounds were TRBV1-TRBV30 forward primers and a C-beta reverse primer (roughly 10 cycles per round). TCRdb passed the multiplex PCR reads through MiXCR, listing each CDR3 protein once. Of some 180,000 distinct CDR3 sequences listed, roughly 60% are singletons. Germline V gives CDR1 SGHAT, CDR2 FQNNGV. This CDR3 is built from 14 residues. This clonotype was obtained from a middle-aged man with primary liver carcinoma and hepatitis B virus infection. Sequencing input: peripheral blood. The chain joins TRBV11-2 to TRBJ1-6, with 7 bases identical to TRBD1. CDR3 nucleotides: TGTTCCAGCAGCTCACAGGGGTCGAATTCACCCCTCCACTTT. Translated: CSSSSQGSNSPLHF.